What follows describes a single T cell receptor (beta chain). Its antigen remains unknown. This specimen comes from a study of T cells after yellow fever vaccination. Study-wide background: Fractions low in cell number were prepared with SMART-Seq v4 Ultra Low Input.

Findings of the study overall: Reappearance after the booster was observed for most primary-vaccination clones (roughly 97% CD4, around 90% CD8).

TCRdb ran MiXCR on the 5' RACE reads and lists one entry per CDR3 protein. Of over 250,000 distinct CDR3 sequences listed, roughly 5.6% are singletons. V lost 6 bases and J lost 3; bases outside the gene matches: 3. CDR3 size: 13 residues. Sequenced material: CD4+ T cells sorted from PBMCs, taken on the day of the yellow fever booster vaccination. This chain uses TRBV12-3 or TRBV12-4 with TRBJ2-5, with 8 bases aligning to TRBD1. The sequence was obtained from a young man who received the YFV17D yellow fever vaccine. The CDR3 bases are TGTGCCAGCAGCCCACAGGGGGAAGAGACCCAGTACTTC. Its translation: CASSPQGEETQYF.